The T cell receptor beta chain under discussion was sequenced for a study of T-cell memory formation after mild COVID-19. Study-wide findings and caveats: The CD4+ clones that contracted clustered mainly within CM and EM, and the CD8+ clones concentrated in EMRA. Confirmation was lacking for SARS-CoV-2 specificity of second-wave clones that peaked on day 37. Some SARS-CoV-2-responding clones were already detected in memory before infection.

5'RACE primed at constant segments yielded TCR alpha and TCR beta cDNA libraries bearing sample barcodes and UMIs. TCRdb redid the calling of the 5' RACE reads with MiXCR, one entry per CDR3 protein. The sample lists roughly 89,000 distinct CDR3 sequences, approximately 13% occurring once. The CDR3 spans 11 residues. The V gene lost 0 bases and the J gene lost 10 bases, with 4 bases spanning the gap. CDR1 is SEHNR, CDR2 FQNEAQ, per germline (reference sequence). Ten or more counts support this clonotype. Its antigen is as yet unknown. The receptor's source is an adult woman who had mild COVID-19 (a few samples of this study predate the infection). Cell type and time point are not known. Sequencing was done on a sample of PBMCs or a T cell subset sorted from them (not recorded which). This rearrangement joins TRBV7-9 to TRBJ2-1; no firm D call. In nucleotides, the CDR3 is TGTGCCAGCAGCTTAGCGGGGGAGCAGTTCTTC. It specifies CASSLAGEQFF. Looking up the rest from reference TRBV7-9 and TRBJ2-1 gives the full variable domain: DTGVSQNPRHKITKRGQNVTFRCDPISEHNRLYWYRQTLGQGPEFLTYFQNEAQLEKSRLLSDRFSAERPKGSFSTLEIQRTEQGDSAMYLCASSLAGEQFFGPGTRLTVL.